The present TCR beta chain was sequenced within a study of T cells in Graves' hyperthyroidism and ophthalmopathy. What was amplified from RNA transcripts were TCR beta CDR3 regions. TCR CDR3 underwent first-round RT-PCR with the HTBI primer set. TCRdb ran MiXCR on the multiplex PCR reads and lists one entry per CDR3 protein. The sample shows 300,000 to 450,000 distinct CDR3 sequences, approximately 14% of them seen only once. Isolation of PBMCs was performed on 8 to 10 ml fresh peripheral blood. This clonotype was counted a few times. What it recognizes is unknown. General observations from the study: Blood also showed most of the thyroid clonotypes that were expanded above 0.001. Ophthalmopathy was distinguished from stable hyperthyroidism by 13 V-J signatures.

V lost 7 bases and J lost 3, with 24 bases in between. Germline V gene data show CDR1 as MNHEY and CDR2 as SVGEGT. This CDR3 is built from 17 residues. Sample: blood. The TCR comes from a woman aged 30 to 39 with Graves' ophthalmopathy. J is TRBJ1-1 and V is TRBV6-2 or TRBV6-3, with a possible D match to TRBD1 (6 bases). CDR3 in amino acids: CASNLPSQGLVDTEAFF. The CDR3 nucleotides read TGTGCCAGCAATTTGCCCTCCCAGGGGTTGGTCGACACTGAAGCTTTCTTT.